This passage covers 12 T cell receptor beta chains from one sample sequenced in a study of cytomegalovirus exposure and HLA in healthy donors. 60 Vbeta and 13 Jbeta primers were used in PCR. Assay used: immunoSEQ multiplex PCR; TCRdb lists only in-frame clones, some missing. This repertoire includes about 170,000 clones. Sequencing was performed on PBMCs. Receptors originate from a woman aged 55-70 years in good health and CMV-seronegative.

V and J are TRBV15 and TRBJ1-2, with D hard to call. The CDR3 covers 11 residues. V lost 5 bases to trimming and J lost 5 bases, with 6 bases between them. Germline V lookup: CDR1 LNHNV, CDR2 YYDKDF (reference sequence). CDR3 bases: TGTGCCACCAGCCCAGGTTATGGCTACACCTTC. Translating gives CATSPGYGYTF.

The chain employs TRBV5-1 and TRBJ2-2; D is perhaps TRBD1 (6 bases). Deletions cut 9 bases from V and 0 bases from J, with 15 bases between. The CDR3 loop spans 15 amino acids. CDR1 is SGHRS, CDR2 YFSETQ, per germline. The CDR3 coding sequence is TGCGCCACCGCACAGGGACGAGCGAACACCGGGGAGCTGTTTTTT. Translated: CATAQGRANTGELFF.

The rearrangement links TRBV5-1 to TRBJ2-5; 11 bases agree with TRBD1. The assigned J gene may be wrong: the sequence end matches TRBJ2-7 better. Germline CDR1 and CDR2: SGHRS and YFSETQ. The CDR3 is made up of 14 amino acids. CDR3 in amino acids: CASSKGQGGYEQYF. The CDR3 coding sequence is TGCGCCAGCAGCAAGGGACAGGGGGGCTACGAGCAGTACTTC.

V usage is TRBV7-2 and J usage is TRBJ2-1; D possibly corresponds to TRBD1 (5 bases). V was pared by 2 bases and J by 2 bases, with 10 bases between. The CDR3 has 15 amino acids. Germline lookup yields CDR1 SGHTA and CDR2 FQGNSA. The DNA for the CDR3 is TGTGCCAGCAGCTTAAACAGGAGACCCTACAATGAGCAGTTCTTC. It specifies CASSLNRRPYNEQFF. Combining the CDR3 with reference TRBV7-2 and TRBJ2-1 gives the whole variable domain GAGVSQSPSNKVTEKGKDVELRCDPISGHTALYWYRQSLGQGLEFLIYFQGNSAPDKSGLPSDRFSAERTGGSVSTLTIQRTQQEDSAVYLCASSLNRRPYNEQFFGPGTRLTVL.

The chain carries TRBV7-9 and TRBJ2-1; TRBD2 aligns across 9 bases. CDR1 SEHNR and CDR2 FQNEAQ come from the germline V gene (reference sequence). J lost 13 bases, V lost 4 bases, and 20 bases had no gene match. The CDR3 is 17 residues long. The CDR3 DNA reads TGTGCCAGCAGCTCGCCCCTAGCGGGAACTTCCGTATTCCATCAGTTCTTC. It translates to CASSSPLAGTSVFHQFF.

The V gene is TRBV2, the J gene TRBJ2-5; TRBD2 might be the D (7 bases). The CDR3 length is 14 residues. V shed 6 bases and J shed 4 bases, with 15 bases lying between them. Germline lookup yields CDR1 SNHLY and CDR2 FYNNEI. Written as DNA, the CDR3 is TGTGCCAGCAGACCGGAGGGGGGGCGAGAGACCCAGTACTTC. Residues: CASRPEGGRETQYF.

The V call is TRBV4-1, the J call TRBJ2-3; the D gene is possibly TRBD2 (6 bases). The CDR3 is 20 residues long. The V gene's germline CDR1 is MGHRA and CDR2 YSYEKL. Trimming shortened V by 3 bases and J by 2 bases, and 27 bases separated the two germline ends. In DNA form, the CDR3 reads TGCGCCAGCAGCCACGAATCCCTCTACGAGCGGGCCTCCCCCACAGATACGCAGTATTTT. Translation: CASSHESLYERASPTDTQYF.

This chain uses TRBV2 with TRBJ1-6; TRBD1 aligns across 8 bases. J was trimmed by 6 bases and V by 6 bases; bases with no gene match: 4. CDR3 size: 14 residues. Germline assignment: CDR1 SNHLY and CDR2 FYNNEI. The CDR3 sequence: CASSAQGVNSPLHF. For the CDR3, the DNA is TGTGCCAGCAGCGCACAGGGGGTTAATTCACCCCTCCACTTT.

The gene calls are TRBV4-2 and TRBJ1-1, with D maybe TRBD1 (6 bases). Germline CDR1 reads LGHNA; CDR2 reads YNFKEQ. V was trimmed by 1 base and J by 0 bases, leaving 9 bases between them. The CDR3 spans 15 residues. The DNA for the CDR3 is TGTGCCAGCAGCCAAGCAGGGGTCTTGAACACTGAAGCTTTCTTT. Translated: CASSQAGVLNTEAFF.

J is TRBJ2-3 and V is TRBV5-4; 14 positions match TRBD2. The V gene end was trimmed by 9 bases and the J gene end by 4 bases; junction bases not matched to a gene: 4. Germline CDR1 and CDR2: SGHNT and YYREEE (reference sequence). The CDR3 is made up of 14 amino acids. CDR3 nucleotide sequence: TGTGCCACCGGGACTAGCGGGAGCCCAGATACGCAGTATTTT. Translation gives CATGTSGSPDTQYF.

The rearrangement joins TRBV11-3 to TRBJ1-1; a weak D match, TRBD1 (5 bases). V gave up 3 bases and J gave up 1 base, with 6 bases separating them. The CDR3 is 13 amino acids. The germline V gene encodes CDR1 SGHNT and CDR2 YENEEA. CDR3 DNA: TGTGCCAGCAGCTTGGGGGGGAACACTGAAGCTTTCTTT. Translation gives CASSLGGNTEAFF. The full variable domain, in which reference TRBV11-3 and TRBJ1-1 provide the parts outside the CDR3, is EAGVVQSPRYKIIEKKQPVAFWCNPISGHNTLYWYLQNLGQGPELLIRYENEEAVDDSQLPKDRFSAERLKGVDSTLKIQPAELGDSAVYLCASSLGGNTEAFFGQGTRLTVV.

This chain links TRBV4-3 with TRBJ1-6; D unresolved. There are 17 residues in the CDR3. In germline, CDR1 is LGHNA, CDR2 YSLEER. V was cut by 1 base and J by 0 bases, with 10 bases left in between. CDR3 in amino acids: CASSQVQRSSYNSPLHF. The CDR3, as DNA: TGCGCCAGCAGCCAAGTACAGAGAAGCTCCTATAATTCACCCCTCCACTTT.